This TCR beta chain was found in a study of blood T cell repertoires in COVID-19. Turning to the study itself: Sites across the United States, Italy and Spain contributed samples from acute and convalescent COVID-19.

Authors' data handling: Reference gene primer amplification yielded estimated nucleated cell counts. Libraries were prepared by immunoSEQ multiplex PCR; TCRdb keeps only in-frame clonotypes and omits some of them. V and J calls and clone size are copied from that table; D and trimming were computed from the DNA. The table records 250,000 to 300,000 clones, around 84% of them present only once. Individuals aged about 18 to 89 years were recruited from roughly 23 US areas. Participants were placed into cohorts based on the clinical history they reported. Germline lookup yields CDR1 KGHDR and CDR2 SFDVKD. V gave up 2 bases and J gave up 3 bases; unmatched junction bases: 9. The CDR3 has 16 amino acids.

The receptor was derived from a man aged 25 to 45 with acute COVID-19. The sequenced material came from PBMCs or T cells enriched from blood (not recorded which). This sequence joins TRBV24-1 and TRBJ2-7, with 7 bases matching TRBD1. In DNA form, the CDR3 reads TGTGCCACCAGTGATTGTGACAGGGTGTCCTACTACGAGCAGTACGTC. Residues: CATSDCDRVSYYEQYV.